These 5 T cell receptor beta chains came from one sample sequenced in a study of blood T cell repertoires in COVID-19. Libraries were prepared by immunoSEQ multiplex PCR; TCRdb keeps only in-frame clonotypes and omits some of them. The sample lists about 350,000 clones, approximately 89% occurring once. The material sequenced was peripheral blood. The source is a woman aged 60-75 years with COVID-19, enrolled during active disease.

The chain recombines TRBV18 with TRBJ2-7; 8 bases fit TRBD1. V shed 5 bases, J shed 0 bases, and the junction held 6 bases outside the gene matches. Per germline, CDR1 KGHSH and CDR2 LQKENI. The CDR3 totals 15 residues. The CDR3 DNA reads TGTGCCAGCTCATCTCCGGGACAGGCCTCCTACGAGCAGTACTTC. Translated: CASSSPGQASYEQYF.

The V gene is TRBV27, the J gene TRBJ2-2, with 7 nucleotides matching TRBD1. In germline, CDR1 is MNHEY, CDR2 SMNVEV (reference sequence). The CDR3 covers 15 residues. Germline trimming cut 5 bases from V and 6 bases from J; bases unmatched to any gene: 9. The chain's CDR3 is CASSTTGVRAGELFF. The CDR3 bases are TGTGCCAGCAGTACCACAGGGGTGAGGGCCGGGGAGCTGTTTTTT.

The genes are TRBV5-1 and TRBJ2-4, with D unresolved. With 1 base removed from V and 2 bases from J, the gap between germline ends came to 4 bases. Looked up from germline, CDR1 is SGHRS and CDR2 is YFSETQ. The CDR3 has 13 amino acids. The CDR3 region is CASSLYPKNIQYF. The CDR3 DNA reads TGCGCCAGCAGCTTGTATCCCAAAAACATTCAGTACTTC.

J is TRBJ2-7 and V is TRBV6-1; the match to TRBD1 covers 12 bases. The J segment lost 2 bases and the V segment lost 4 bases, leaving 9 bases of the junction unmatched. Germline assignment: CDR1 MNHNS and CDR2 SASEGT. This CDR3 has 17 amino acids. The CDR3 coding sequence is TGTGCCAGCAGTGTTATGCCGGGACAGGGGGCGGCCTACGAGCAGTACTTC. It specifies CASSVMPGQGAAYEQYF.

V and J are TRBV4-2 and TRBJ1-2; D might be TRBD1 (5 bases). V shed 3 bases and J shed 5 bases, with 22 bases lying between them. The CDR3 is made up of 17 amino acids. CDR1 LGHNA and CDR2 YNFKEQ come from the germline V gene. The CDR3 loop reads CASSHPGGERSLYGYTF. Here the CDR3 DNA reads TGTGCCAGCAGCCATCCCGGGGGGGAGCGTTCTTTATATGGCTACACCTTC.